The 8 T cell receptor beta chains presented below share a single source sample, sequenced in a study of blood T cell repertoires in COVID-19. Clones were read by immunoSEQ multiplex PCR, and TCRdb kept only the in-frame ones, dropping some. The sample includes 200,000 to 250,000 clones, 85% seen only once; the top ten take 2% to 3%. Sample: peripheral blood. These receptors came from a woman aged 65 to 85 with COVID-19, enrolled during active disease.

This clone turned up a few times. V and J are TRBV19 and TRBJ2-7; TRBD2 aligns across 8 bases. The CDR3 is made up of 15 amino acids. Germline V gives CDR1 LNHDA, CDR2 SQIVND (reference sequence). The J segment lost 3 bases and the V segment lost 4 bases, leaving 8 bases of the junction unmatched. The CDR3 region is CASSSSGDTGYEQYF. Here the CDR3 DNA reads TGTGCCAGTAGTAGTAGCGGGGATACTGGCTACGAGCAGTACTTC.

J is TRBJ1-1 and V is TRBV18; 7 nucleotides align to TRBD1. The CDR3 has 15 residues. The V gene end was trimmed by 4 bases and the J gene end by 1 base; junction bases not matched to a gene: 6. Germline V gene data show CDR1 as KGHSH and CDR2 as LQKENI. The CDR3 nucleotides are TGTGCCAGCTCACTCGGACAGGCCAAGAACACTGAAGCTTTCTTT. It translates to CASSLGQAKNTEAFF.

The J gene is TRBJ1-4, the V gene TRBV18, with 10 positions matching TRBD1. Trimming took 3 bases from V and 7 from J; bases not matched to a gene: 5. The germline CDR1 and CDR2 sequences are KGHSH and LQKENI. The CDR3 sequence is 15 residues long. The chain's CDR3 is CASSPRQGAREKLFF. CDR3 DNA sequence: TGTGCCAGCTCACCCAGACAGGGGGCTCGTGAAAAACTGTTTTTT. The full variable domain, its missing parts supplied by reference TRBV18 and TRBJ1-4, is NAGVMQNPRHLVRRRGQEARLRCSPMKGHSHVYWYRQLPEEGLKFMVYLQKENIIDESGMPKERFSAEFPKEGPSILRIQQVVRGDSAAYFCASSPRQGAREKLFFGSGTQLSVL.

The CDR3 nucleotides read TGTGCCAGCAGCCTGAAGGGGGGCACAGATACGCAGTATTTT. Amino acids: CASSLKGGTDTQYF. This rearrangement joins TRBV14 to TRBJ2-3; tentatively, D is TRBD1 (6 bases). Per the germline V gene, CDR1 is SGHDN and CDR2 is FVKESK. The CDR3 is 14 amino acids. V was shortened by 4 bases and J by 1 base, with 9 bases between the two germline ends.

This clone was seen a handful of times. The CDR3 region is CASSPQRQREKLFF. The DNA of the CDR3 is TGTGCCAGCAGTCCCCAGCGGCAACGTGAAAAACTGTTTTTT. The chain employs TRBV27 and TRBJ1-4; unclear D gene. The CDR3 runs to 14 residues. Germline V lookup: CDR1 MNHEY, CDR2 SMNVEV (reference sequence). With 5 bases removed from V and 7 bases from J, the gap between germline ends came to 14 bases.

CDR3 sequence reads: CASSSGPRADRVTEAFF. The DNA of the CDR3 is TGTGCCAGCAGTTCCGGCCCCAGGGCGGATCGTGTCACTGAAGCTTTCTTT. The V call is TRBV11-2, the J call TRBJ1-1; D is perhaps TRBD1 (5 bases). Trimming took 6 bases from V and 4 from J, leaving 24 bases between them. Germline V lookup: CDR1 SGHAT, CDR2 FQNNGV. The CDR3 contains 17 residues.

This clone was counted only a few times. The CDR3 is CASSLTPSRSNQPQHF. CDR3 sequence (DNA): TGCGCCAGCAGCCTAACTCCGTCTCGCAGCAATCAGCCCCAGCATTTT. The rearrangement joins TRBV4-1 to TRBJ1-5; D gene unclear. Trimming stripped 4 bases from V and 1 base from J, with 14 bases between. Germline V gene lookup returns CDR1 MGHRA and CDR2 YSYEKL. The CDR3 consists of 16 residues.

The gene calls are TRBV29-1 and TRBJ1-4; 11 bases match TRBD1. V shed 6 bases, J shed 13 bases, and the junction held 7 bases outside the gene matches. The CDR3 runs to 12 residues. Germline V lookup: CDR1 SQVTM, CDR2 ANQGSEA. The CDR3, as DNA: TGCAGCGTGAAGGACAGGGGGCAGGTACTGTTTTTT. Protein: CSVKDRGQVLFF.